Presented here are 24 T cell receptor beta chains from one specimen sequenced in a study of response to subunit inactivated influenza vaccine. TCRdb itself ran the RT-PCR reads through MiXCR, one entry per CDR3 protein. This table holds approximately 290,000 distinct CDR3 sequences, 20% to 25% found once. Here the sequenced sample was PBMCs from blood, taken less than 22 months after vaccination. All receptors come from a man in his fifties or sixties who received an inactivated influenza vaccine.

This clonotype was picked up a small number of times. The rearrangement uses TRBV20-1 and TRBJ1-5, with 7 bases identical to TRBD1. Germline assignment: CDR1 DFQATT and CDR2 SNEGSKA (reference sequence). The ends lost 0 bases at V and 3 bases at J; junction bases unmatched: 14. The CDR3 consists of 18 residues. The CDR3 DNA is TGCAGTGCTAGAGATTTACAGGGGCCGCATTCCAACAATCAGCCCCAGCATTTT. Residues: CSARDLQGPHSNNQPQHF.

This clonotype was found once. V is TRBV7-9 and J is TRBJ2-1, with D maybe TRBD2 (6 bases). Trimming took off 8 bases at V and 9 bases at J, with 11 bases between the two ends. Germline loops: CDR1 SEHNR, CDR2 FQNEAQ (reference sequence). The CDR3 is 11 residues long. The CDR3 sequence is CASGGSGEQFF. The CDR3 DNA sequence: TGTGCCAGCGGAGGGAGTGGTGAGCAGTTCTTC.

This clonotype was picked up a small number of times. V and J are TRBV5-1 and TRBJ2-1, with D maybe TRBD2 (6 bases). V shed 2 bases and J shed 8 bases, with 14 bases lying between them. The CDR3 covers 14 residues. Germline-derived CDR1 and CDR2 are SGHRS and YFSETQ. CDR3 loop: CASSFGDGGYEQFF. The CDR3 DNA reads TGCGCCAGCAGCTTTGGGGACGGAGGGTATGAGCAGTTCTTC.

The V gene is TRBV10-3, the J gene TRBJ2-5; TRBD1 agrees at 10 bases. The CDR3 contains 17 residues. The V segment lost 3 bases and the J segment 5 bases; nucleotides outside the gene matches: 12. Germline V lookup: CDR1 ENHRY, CDR2 SYGVKD. The CDR3 loop reads CAISDRGPGTGVETQYF. CDR3 bases: TGTGCCATCAGTGACCGAGGGCCCGGGACAGGGGTGGAGACCCAGTACTTC.

V usage is TRBV14 and J usage is TRBJ1-1; no clear D. This CDR3 comprises 13 residues. Trimming removed 5 bases from V and 3 bases from J, with 10 bases in between. Germline V gene lookup returns CDR1 SGHDN and CDR2 FVKESK. DNA for the CDR3: TGTGCCAGCAGCGCACAGTATCACACTGAAGCTTTCTTT. This encodes CASSAQYHTEAFF.

The gene calls are TRBV28 and TRBJ2-1, with 9 bases matching TRBD2. V lost 7 bases and J lost 4; bases outside the gene matches: 11. The germline gives CDR1 MDHEN, CDR2 SYDVKM. The CDR3 length is 16 residues. CDR3: CASTSGGGGSYNEQFF. The CDR3 DNA reads TGTGCCAGCACGAGTGGCGGGGGGGGTTCTTACAATGAGCAGTTCTTC.

The CDR3 DNA follows: TGTGCAGGGTCTAGGCTCGCGGAAGAGGCGCTGTTTTTT. This translates into CAGSRLAEEALFF. This rearrangement joins TRBV6-2 or TRBV6-3 to TRBJ2-2; no clear D. Germline V gives CDR1 MNHEY, CDR2 SVGEGT. CDR3 length equals 13 residues.

The chain recombines TRBV6-2 or TRBV6-3 with TRBJ2-7; D is possibly TRBD1 (7 bases). The V end lost 6 bases, the J end lost 3 bases, and 18 bases lay between the germline ends. Germline V gives CDR1 MNHEY, CDR2 SVGEGT. The CDR3 is 15 residues long. CDR3 region: CASSLTQGGVYEQYF. The CDR3 nucleotides read TGTGCCAGCAGCCTAACCCAGGGGGGAGTCTACGAGCAGTACTTC.

This clonotype was observed many times. V gene TRBV5-1 combines with J gene TRBJ2-3; D uncertain. V shed 1 base and J shed 4 bases, with 4 bases lying between them. Germline CDR1 reads SGHRS; CDR2 reads YFSETQ. The CDR3 is 12 amino acids. The CDR3 nucleotides read TGCGCCAGCAGCTTGAGGGCAGATACGCAGTATTTT. It yields the protein CASSLRADTQYF.

V is TRBV5-6 and J is TRBJ1-1, with D possibly TRBD1 on 5 matching bases. CDR1 SGHDT and CDR2 YYEEEE come from the germline V gene. V was shortened by 1 base and J by 4 bases, with 11 bases between the two germline ends. The length of the CDR3 is 14 residues. DNA of the CDR3: TGTGCCAGCAGCTTGTTGGGGCGGGTCACTGAAGCTTTCTTT. Protein product: CASSLLGRVTEAFF.

In regard to this clonotype: Mismatch with germline at one junction end may stem from a read error. This chain uses TRBV4-3 with TRBJ1-2, with D possibly TRBD1 on 5 matching bases. The germline gives CDR1 LGHNA, CDR2 YSLEER. The CDR3 runs to 16 residues. The CDR3 reads CASSQGQGVAIYCYTF. In nucleotides, the CDR3 is TGCGCCAGCAGCCAAGGTCAGGGTGTCGCGATCTATTGCTACACCTTC.

This clonotype was counted a few times. At one end the junction does not follow the germline gene, possibly because of a read error. V gene TRBV7-7 combines with J gene TRBJ2-5, with no clear D. The CDR3 contains 13 residues. Germline values: CDR1 SSHAT, CDR2 FNYEAQ (reference sequence). The CDR3, as DNA: TGTGCTAGCAGCTTAGAGATACAAGAGACCCAGTACTTC. This sequence encodes CASSLEIQETQYF.

This clonotype was detected a few times. V and J are TRBV10-3 and TRBJ2-1, with 11 bases aligning to TRBD2. Germline V gene data show CDR1 as ENHRY and CDR2 as SYGVKD. This CDR3 comprises 15 residues. The V segment lost 6 bases and the J segment 4 bases; nucleotides outside the gene matches: 5. In DNA form, the CDR3 reads TGTGCCATCAGGACGGGACTAGCGGATTACAATGAGCAGTTCTTC. It is translated as CAIRTGLADYNEQFF.

This clonotype was found many times. CDR3 amino acids: CASSSRRDRPYGYTF. Here the CDR3 DNA reads TGTGCCAGCAGTTCCCGCCGGGACAGGCCATATGGCTACACCTTC. This sequence joins TRBV28 and TRBJ1-2, with 8 bases aligning to TRBD1. The CDR3 runs to 15 residues. The germline V gene has CDR1 MDHEN and CDR2 SYDVKM. Trimming cost V 4 bases and J 5 bases; bases outside gene matches: 9.

The chain couples TRBV2 to TRBJ2-1, with 11 bases identical to TRBD1. The CDR3 contains 14 residues. J gave up 5 bases and V 11 bases, and 8 bases lay outside the gene matches. Germline CDR1 reads SNHLY; CDR2 reads FYNNEI. This chain's CDR3 is CACVGTGGNNEQFF. CDR3 DNA sequence: TGTGCCTGCGTGGGGACAGGGGGTAACAATGAGCAGTTCTTC.

This clonotype turned up a few times. The CDR3 loop reads CAISEAIGESTEAFF. CDR3 coding DNA: TGTGCCATCAGTGAGGCAATAGGCGAGAGCACTGAAGCTTTCTTT. This chain joins TRBV10-3 and TRBJ1-1; D call uncertain. CDR1 and CDR2 from the germline V gene are ENHRY and SYGVKD. The V end lost 2 bases, the J end lost 4 bases, and 14 bases lay between the germline ends. CDR3 length: 15 amino acids.

This clonotype came up once. The chain has TRBV13 and TRBJ2-7; no definite D call. Trimming took 5 bases from V and 2 from J, leaving 13 bases between them. The CDR3 spans 14 residues. In germline, CDR1 is PRHDT, CDR2 FYEKMQ (reference sequence). CDR3 in DNA: TGTGCCAGCAGCGGCCAAACAGTGGCCTACGAGCAGTACTTC. It specifies CASSGQTVAYEQYF.

This clonotype was detected ten times or more. The V gene is TRBV4-2, the J gene TRBJ1-2, with D possibly being TRBD1 (5 bases). Germline loops: CDR1 LGHNA, CDR2 YNFKEQ. The V and J ends lost 0 bases and 0 bases respectively, with 5 bases between them. CDR3 length: 14 amino acids. DNA for the CDR3: TGTGCCAGCAGCCAAGACAGGGCTAACTATGGCTACACCTTC. Translating gives CASSQDRANYGYTF.

In its sample, this clonotype was seen a few times. The chain joins TRBV24-1 to TRBJ2-1; the D is unclear. This CDR3 has 12 residues. Trimming cost V 5 bases and J 9 bases, with 10 bases left between them. Germline lookup yields CDR1 KGHDR and CDR2 SFDVKD. In DNA, the CDR3 is TGTGCCACCAGTGTCCGCGAAGGTGAGCAGTTCTTC. Translation: CATSVREGEQFF.

This clonotype was seen a few times. The gene calls are TRBV5-1 and TRBJ1-5; D is unclear. The CDR3 is 16 amino acids. The V and J ends lost 0 bases and 2 bases respectively, with 12 bases between them. Germline V gene lookup returns CDR1 SGHRS and CDR2 YFSETQ. CDR3 sequence (DNA): TGCGCCAGCAGCTTGGAGGCAGTCGAAGGCAATCAGCCCCAGCATTTT. Translating it yields CASSLEAVEGNQPQHF.

The chain recombines TRBV7-2 with TRBJ2-4; 10 bases align to TRBD1. The CDR3 runs 14 residues. Germline V CDR1 and CDR2: SGHTA, FQGNSA. The ends lost 2 bases at V and 8 bases at J; junction bases unmatched: 3. The CDR3 here is CASSLFGTGDIQYF. CDR3 nucleotides: TGTGCCAGCAGCTTATTCGGGACAGGGGACATTCAGTACTTC.

This clonotype was observed a few times. The chain links TRBV29-1 to TRBJ1-2; D not resolved. The V and J ends lost 0 bases and 3 bases respectively, with 11 bases between them. The CDR3 runs 14 residues. The germline CDR1 and CDR2 sequences are SQVTM and ANQGSEA. The DNA for the CDR3 is TGCAGCGTTGAAGAACCCTATTTGGACTATGGCTACACCTTC. Translating gives CSVEEPYLDYGYTF.

In this sample, this clonotype turned up many times. V gene TRBV5-6 combines with J gene TRBJ1-6; TRBD1 agrees at 10 bases. V trimming: 4 bases; J trimming: 7 bases; junction bases outside the gene matches: 11. CDR3 length: 17 amino acids. Germline V gene sequence: CDR1 SGHDT, CDR2 YYEEEE. For the CDR3, the DNA is TGTGCCAGCAGCGATACCGGGACAGGGGTCGTCAATTCACCCCTCCACTTT. Its protein is CASSDTGTGVVNSPLHF. The entire variable domain, with the rest obtained from reference TRBV5-6 and TRBJ1-6, is as follows: DAGVTQSPTHLIKTRGQQVTLRCSPKSGHDTVSWYQQALGQGPQFIFQYYEEEERQRGNFPDRFSGHQFPNYSSELNVNALLLGDSALYLCASSDTGTGVVNSPLHFGNGTRLTVT.

This chain joins TRBV5-6 and TRBJ1-5, with 7 bases aligning to TRBD1. V was clipped by 4 bases and J by 5 bases; unmatched bases: 9. This CDR3 has 15 residues. Germline CDR1 SGHDT, CDR2 YYEEEE. CDR3 residues: CASSLGGGGYQPQHF. DNA for the CDR3: TGTGCCAGCAGCCTGGGGGGAGGGGGCTATCAGCCCCAGCATTTT.